This TCR beta chain derives from a study of response to subunit inactivated influenza vaccine. A note on this clonotype: Its target is unknown.

Using its own MiXCR run on the RT-PCR reads, TCRdb lists one record per CDR3 protein. The table includes just over 300,000 distinct CDR3 sequences, around a fifth detected once. Findings and caveats of the study: Few additional T cells are recruited per seasonal influenza vaccination, authors suggested.

Germline V gene lookup returns CDR1 DFQATT and CDR2 SNEGSKA (reference sequence). V gave up 2 bases and J gave up 8 bases, with 18 bases separating them. The CDR3 spans 14 residues. Specimen: PBMCs from blood, collected roughly 20 months after vaccination. This clonotype was sampled from a man between 50 and 75 years old who received an inactivated influenza vaccine. The chain joins TRBV20-1 to TRBJ1-1; D uncertain. CDR3 in amino acids: CSARSTARGSEAFF. In nucleotides, the CDR3 is TGCAGTGCTAGAAGTACAGCCCGAGGTTCCGAAGCTTTCTTT.